This entry is about one T cell receptor (beta chain). Genomic DNA per cell subset filled all wells of several immunoSEQ plates. Some 30,000 T cell genomes (approximately 190 ng DNA) went into each sorted-subset replicate. Sequencing used immunoSEQ multiplex PCR; TCRdb keeps in-frame clones, though not all of them. The sample has about 2.4 million clones; roughly 93% are singletons. The data derive from a study of shared clonotypes between healthy human individuals. The germline V gene has CDR1 SGHAT and CDR2 FQNNGV. Trimming removed 1 base from V and 5 bases from J, with 14 bases in between. CDR3 length: 16 residues. Donors comprised healthy HIV-negative adults lacking recent acute infections or vaccinations. Division of CD4+ cells produced a CD45RA+ naive subset and a CD45RA-negative memory subset.

Sequenced sample: naive CD4+ T cells from PBMCs. This sample's subset: CD45RA+ positively selected. This chain uses TRBV11-2 with TRBJ2-2; tentative D call: TRBD1 (6 bases). This TCR was sampled from a man aged 18 to 35 in good health. Some clones in this sample may be carry-over from other donors' samples. The CDR3 DNA reads as TGTGCCAGCAGCTTAGTCGGCACAGGGTTTACCGGGGAGCTGTTTTTT. Translated, it gives CASSLVGTGFTGELFF.